This TCR beta chain is drawn from a study of immune evolution from preneoplasia to lung adenocarcinoma. Study results and limitations: Later-stage lesions seemingly showed higher T cell density and diversity than normal lung. Compared with EGFR-mutant or double wild-type lesions, KRAS-mutant nodules were more clonal.

Germline-derived CDR1 and CDR2 are ENHRY and SYGVKD. Unmatched junction bases numbered 12, after V lost 6 bases and J lost 2 bases. This CDR3 region has 17 residues. Generated by immunoSEQ multiplex PCR, the TCRdb table keeps only in-frame clones and is missing some. The sample lists some 10,000 clones, about nine tenths occurring once. In the case of this clone: Its target is not known.

The chain joins TRBV10-3 to TRBJ2-7, with 11 bases matching TRBD2. This receptor was obtained from a person aged 70 to 85 with invasive lung adenocarcinoma. The sequenced sample was FFPE invasive lung adenocarcinoma tissue. The CDR3 protein is CAISRKGEGLAAYEQYF. DNA of the CDR3: TGTGCCATCAGCCGCAAGGGAGAGGGACTAGCGGCCTACGAGCAGTACTTC.